Listed below are T cell receptor beta chains from one sample, sequenced in a study of blood T cell repertoires in COVID-19. Produced via immunoSEQ multiplex PCR; TCRdb's table is partial and in-frame only. Seen here are 250,000 or so clones, 85% to 90% observed once, and the top ten hold 2.1%. Sequencing input: peripheral blood. The receptors originated from a woman aged 55-70 years with COVID-19, enrolled during active disease. Both conserved end residues are part of each CDR3. Some rows mark clone size as missing; the rest say once, few, many or name a class of expanded clone.

>TRBJ2-3|16|.|TRBV7-9
CASSFPTDGGTDTQYF
>TRBJ2-7|15|few|TRBV19
CASSTGQGSVYEQYF
>TRBJ1-1|16|few|TRBV9
CASSAGWGTGNTEAFF
>TRBJ1-2|15|.|TRBV6-2/TRBV6-3
CASSYSVGENYGYTF
>TRBJ2-3|16|.|TRBV7-9
CASSLVRQADTDTQYF
>TRBJ1-6|15|.|TRBV2
CASSEIRGVGSPLHF
>TRBJ2-7|13|.|TRBV9
CASSVEAGYEQYF
>TRBJ1-5|14|once|TRBV7-2
CASSLAGVSQPQHF
>TRBJ1-4|12|.|TRBV19
CASNDRWEKLFF
>TRBJ1-1|15|.|TRBV27
CASSLWTGAPSEAFF
>TRBJ2-3|14|.|TRBV18
CASSPKTSTDTQYF
>TRBJ1-2|15|once|TRBV6-1
CASSEAKGLLYGYTF
>TRBJ2-3|15|.|TRBV2
CASRTGTSSADTQYF
>TRBJ1-4|18|.|TRBV2
CASSEIPRQGASNEKLFF
>TRBJ1-2|15|.|TRBV7-2
CASSLISAGGYGYTF
>TRBJ1-3|16|.|TRBV2
CASSTGTDFSGNTIYF
>TRBJ2-2|19|.|TRBV27
CASSLWRLAGRRDTGELFF